These T cell receptor beta chains were read from a single sample in a study of CD8+CD57+ T cells in acquired aplastic anemia. TCRdb reanalysed the reads using MiXCR and keeps one entry per CDR3 protein. The data show 150,000 or so distinct CDR3 sequences, with about 64% seen just once and less than 55% held by the top ten. Source material: sorted CD4+, CD8+, or CD8+CD57+ T cells (not recorded which) from PBMCs. The receptors were gathered from a human donor in good health. Both conserved end residues are trimmed from each CDR3.

J gene: TRBJ1-2; V gene: TRBV7-6; CDR3 protein: ASSLGGFQRGDAYGYT
J gene: TRBJ1-5; V gene: TRBV19; CDR3 protein: ASSAETGMDNQPQH
J gene: TRBJ2-6; V gene: TRBV5-6; CDR3 protein: ASSPTGAGANVLT
J gene: TRBJ2-1; V gene: TRBV24-1; CDR3 protein: ATSDLLADYNEQF
J gene: TRBJ1-4; V gene: TRBV2; CDR3 protein: ASSDPKDRWDEKLF
J gene: TRBJ1-6; V gene: TRBV24-1; CDR3 protein: ATSEGNGNSPLH
J gene: TRBJ1-2; V gene: TRBV2; CDR3 protein: ASSEGTGFNYGYT
J gene: TRBJ2-3; V gene: TRBV15; CDR3 protein: ATSRSLATSTDTQY
J gene: TRBJ2-7; V gene: TRBV7-2; CDR3 protein: ASSSRTGVTPYEQY
J gene: TRBJ2-3; V gene: TRBV19; CDR3 protein: ASSLGQGGDTQY
J gene: TRBJ1-1; V gene: TRBV4-3; CDR3 protein: ASSQDAGNTEAF
J gene: TRBJ2-5; V gene: TRBV9; CDR3 protein: ASSVYGVRGTQETQY
J gene: TRBJ2-3; V gene: TRBV20-1; CDR3 protein: SARDRERQY
J gene: TRBJ1-5; V gene: TRBV15; CDR3 protein: ATSRGGTGGRNQPQH
J gene: TRBJ2-7; V gene: TRBV5-1; CDR3 protein: ASSLTGLSYEQY
J gene: TRBJ2-3; V gene: TRBV9; CDR3 protein: ASSVEISGTDTQY
J gene: TRBJ1-5; V gene: TRBV20-1; CDR3 protein: SAGGDYSNQPQH
J gene: TRBJ1-2; V gene: TRBV9; CDR3 protein: ASSTGTAKWGYT
J gene: TRBJ1-1; V gene: TRBV20-1; CDR3 protein: SARERGRRETF
J gene: TRBJ2-2; V gene: TRBV5-1; CDR3 protein: ASRVRPNTGELF
J gene: TRBJ1-6; V gene: TRBV7-9; CDR3 protein: ASRTDGNNSPLH
J gene: TRBJ2-1; V gene: TRBV24-1; CDR3 protein: ATSDSQPGLAYNEQF
J gene: TRBJ2-7; V gene: TRBV29-1; CDR3 protein: SSRGQEAYEQY
J gene: TRBJ2-1; V gene: TRBV20-1; CDR3 protein: SARSSEVWF
J gene: TRBJ1-2; V gene: TRBV12-3/TRBV12-4; CDR3 protein: ASSLTLTDRLYGYT
J gene: TRBJ1-6; V gene: TRBV27; CDR3 protein: ASSSRVRYNSPLH
J gene: TRBJ2-4; V gene: TRBV3-1; CDR3 protein: ASSQDGGGEDIQY
J gene: TRBJ1-3; V gene: TRBV6-5; CDR3 protein: ASSYSSGNTIY
J gene: TRBJ2-2; V gene: TRBV4-1; CDR3 protein: ASSQDEGLLMNTGELF
J gene: TRBJ2-7; V gene: TRBV4-3; CDR3 protein: ASSQDHGGFVPYEQY
J gene: TRBJ2-7; V gene: TRBV29-1; CDR3 protein: SASGGGKGYEQY
J gene: TRBJ2-5; V gene: TRBV29-1; CDR3 protein: SGEWAGGQETQY
J gene: TRBJ1-6; V gene: TRBV7-3; CDR3 protein: ASSLGPGSSPLH
J gene: TRBJ1-1; V gene: TRBV9; CDR3 protein: ASSVVAGQNTEAF
J gene: TRBJ2-3; V gene: TRBV10-3; CDR3 protein: AIRAPGGASTDTQY
J gene: TRBJ2-3; V gene: TRBV12-3/TRBV12-4; CDR3 protein: ASAGPRDRTDTQY
J gene: TRBJ1-1; V gene: TRBV7-9; CDR3 protein: ASRPWGGTGGTEAF
J gene: TRBJ2-3; V gene: TRBV5-1; CDR3 protein: ASSSGGLAGFGTDTQY
J gene: TRBJ2-1; V gene: TRBV20-1; CDR3 protein: SARTSGSYNEQF
J gene: TRBJ2-3; V gene: TRBV24-1; CDR3 protein: ATSDSPGLHTQY
J gene: TRBJ1-1; V gene: TRBV20-1; CDR3 protein: GARDAGTGGAF
J gene: TRBJ1-1; V gene: TRBV5-6; CDR3 protein: ASSPWTEAF
J gene: TRBJ2-3; V gene: TRBV24-1; CDR3 protein: ATSDFASTDTQY
J gene: TRBJ2-5; V gene: TRBV7-9; CDR3 protein: ASSPWSGVETQY
J gene: TRBJ2-3; V gene: TRBV7-9; CDR3 protein: ASSYPPPRGRSDTQY
J gene: TRBJ2-5; V gene: TRBV7-9; CDR3 protein: ASSLGGGQGLQETQY
J gene: TRBJ1-1; V gene: TRBV4-1; CDR3 protein: ASSPSPRQAGTEAF
J gene: TRBJ1-2; V gene: TRBV29-1; CDR3 protein: SARDDGYT
J gene: TRBJ2-7; V gene: TRBV29-1; CDR3 protein: SVHFRSSYEQY
J gene: TRBJ2-7; V gene: TRBV7-9; CDR3 protein: ASSPNPYEQY
J gene: TRBJ2-3; V gene: TRBV11-2; CDR3 protein: ASSSARVFITDTQY
J gene: TRBJ2-7; V gene: TRBV12-3/TRBV12-4; CDR3 protein: ASSYSYSGGIGEQY
J gene: TRBJ2-2; V gene: TRBV20-1; CDR3 protein: SATGTGGPELF
J gene: TRBJ1-2; V gene: TRBV9; CDR3 protein: ASSVGGGYGYT